Included here is one T cell receptor beta chain sequence, with context. The antigen is undetermined. Because it lacks the conserved phenylalanine or tryptophan at the end, this CDR3 is likely a read error. These data come from a study of read filtering for tumor transcriptome and immune sequencing. On the study more broadly: Among patients, under 20 were male and some 15 female, aged about 47 to 80 (mean about 72). IR-seq gave about 3.5 to 10.27 million TCR reads per sample; RNA-seq gave about 80 to 1,400. Findings of the study overall: IR-seq captured clonotypes deeper and more reliably than RNA-seq. The CD138-negative fraction was mixed bone marrow immune cells, not pure T cells.

Germline CDR1 reads SGHRS; CDR2 reads YFSETQ. The CDR3 is 12 residues long. Trimming cost V 4 bases and J 4 bases, with 9 bases left between them. The library was built from about 370 ng RNA with molecular barcoded adaptors for alpha/delta and beta/gamma chains. TCRdb used MiXCR to reprocess the reads, holding one entry per CDR3 protein. This sample yields about 90,000 distinct CDR3 sequences, of which roughly an eighth are seen a single time; more than 13% belongs to the top ten. The chain recombines TRBV5-1 with TRBJ2-7; possibly TRBD2 for D (6 bases). Sequenced sample: a population of CD138-negative cells sorted from bone marrow. The receptor was derived from a donor over 35 with multiple myeloma. CDR3: CASSVGLYEQYS. Written as DNA, the CDR3 is TGCGCCAGCAGCGTGGGACTTTACGAGCAGTACTCC.